Described below is a single TCR beta chain sequence and its context. The antigen is unknown. TCR subtype-specific primers in iRepertoire multiplex PCR prepared libraries for bulk and single-cell sequencing. Bulk TCR libraries started from roughly 100-500 ng RNA per sample. From the multiplex PCR reads, TCRdb lists one entry per CDR3 protein and no DNA. The sample has fewer than 10,000 distinct CDR3 sequences. The data derive from a study of T cells in severe cutaneous drug reactions. Study in general: The culprit drug was assigned by the Naranjo and ALDEN algorithms.

Germline assignment: CDR1 MDHEN and CDR2 SYDVKM. The CDR3 covers 15 residues. Study-level points and caveats: In carbamazepine-induced Stevens-Johnson syndrome or toxic epidermal necrolysis, TRBV12-4 averaged around 32% in blister cells and 4.5% to 5% in PBMC. All seven CBZ-SJS/TEN blister samples shared a public TCRbeta CDR3 at mean around 13%.

The patients sequenced had a carbamazepine-induced Stevens-Johnson syndrome or toxic epidermal necrolysis reaction. V gene TRBV28 combines with J gene TRBJ2-7. This sequence originates from a human donor with a severe cutaneous adverse drug reaction. Sequencing was performed on cells from a skin blister. CDR3 residues: CASTSLTEAAYEQYF. Drawing the rest from reference TRBV28 and TRBJ2-7, the complete variable domain is DVKVTQSSRYLVKRTGEKVFLECVQDMDHENMFWYRQDPGLGLRLIYFSYDVKMKEKGDIPEGYSVSREKKERFSLILESASTNQTSMYLCASTSLTEAAYEQYFGPGTRLTVT.